A single sample gave rise to the 25 T cell receptor beta chains below, sequenced in a study of early T cells in non-severe SARS-CoV-2 infection (dated by TCRdb to about 2021). Libraries were prepared through 5' RACE. Data came from a NextSeq 500. TCRdb reanalyzed the raw reads on its own, using fastp at Q25 for trimming and MiXCR for clone calling, and kept in-frame beta chains. Under each unique CDR3 protein, matching rows form one entry showing the most common genes and DNA. The sample table records roughly 60,000 distinct CDR3 sequences; around 13% of these occur just once. Jointly, the top ten make up around 4.7% of the sample. Sequencing input: whole blood. The receptors here all came from an adult who was a healthcare worker with PCR-confirmed SARS-CoV-2 infection or an uninfected control (not recorded which).

V gene TRBV28 combines with J gene TRBJ2-1; 8 bases agree with TRBD1. In germline, CDR1 is MDHEN, CDR2 SYDVKM. Losses at the gene ends were 5 bases for V and 7 bases for J; bases not matched to a gene: 4. The CDR3 length is 13 residues. CDR3 DNA sequence: TGTGCCAGCAGTACGCACAGGGGGAATGAGCAGTTCTTC. Translation: CASSTHRGNEQFF.

As regards this clonotype: An end of the junction differs from the germline gene, which may be a read error. The rearrangement joins TRBV6-1 to TRBJ2-4, with unresolved D. CDR1 MNHNS and CDR2 SASEGT come from the germline V gene. CDR3 length: 11 amino acids. The CDR3 protein is CASNELGHQYF. The CDR3 DNA sequence: TGTGCCAGCAATGAATTAGGGCATCAGTACTTC.

This clonotype was counted at least ten times. The rearrangement links TRBV12-3 or TRBV12-4 to TRBJ2-7; D is unresolved. The CDR3 consists of 13 residues. V lost 3 bases and J 3 bases, leaving 9 bases between the germline ends. CDR3 in amino acids: CASSFATGYEQYF. CDR3 DNA: TGTGCCAGCAGTTTCGCGACCGGCTACGAGCAGTACTTC.

Many counts were recorded for this clonotype. CDR3 in DNA: TGTGCCATCAGTGAAGAGGCCATCGGGGAAAAACTGTTTTTT. Protein product: CAISEEAIGEKLFF. This rearrangement joins TRBV10-3 to TRBJ1-4, with D hard to call. Trimming stripped 3 bases from V and 8 bases from J, with 13 bases between. CDR1 is ENHRY, CDR2 SYGVKD, per germline. The CDR3 length is 14 residues.

Note on this clonotype: The DNA is left out, because the CDR3 cannot be placed on it with certainty; the CDR3 is given as TCRdb lists it. The chain combines TRBV11-2 with TRBJ2-2; no check of the table's D call, TRBD1, against the DNA was made. CDR1 and CDR2 (germline): SGHAT, FQNNGV. The CDR3 is made up of 16 amino acids, end residues included. The CDR3: CASSFGGARGPGSCFF.

The sample holds a few counts of this clonotype. The chain is built from TRBV29-1 and TRBJ2-5, with D perhaps assigned TRBD1 or TRBD2 (5 bases each). Trimming removed 7 bases at V and 2 bases at J, with 14 bases between. From germline, CDR1 is SQVTM and CDR2 ANQGSEA. This CDR3 spans 13 amino acids. CDR3 region: CSDSTWGQETQYF. The CDR3 nucleotides read TGCAGCGACTCCACCTGGGGGCAAGAGACCCAGTACTTC.

In its sample, this clonotype was seen many times. CDR3 residues: CASSYSRGISYEQYF. In DNA form, the CDR3 reads TGTGCCAGCAGTTACAGCCGGGGGATCTCCTACGAGCAGTACTTC. The chain joins TRBV6-2 or TRBV6-3 to TRBJ2-7; possibly TRBD2 for D (6 bases). V was pared by 2 bases and J by 0 bases, with 11 bases between. The CDR3 is made up of 15 amino acids. Germline V lookup: CDR1 MNHEY, CDR2 SVGEGT.

This clonotype was detected a few times. This chain joins TRBV20-1 and TRBJ1-1, with D possibly TRBD1 on 5 matching bases. V gave up 0 bases and J gave up 3 bases, with 11 bases separating them. This CDR3 spans 14 amino acids. Germline-derived CDR1 and CDR2 are DFQATT and SNEGSKA (reference sequence). The CDR3, as DNA: TGCAGTGCTAGAGATTTCCAGGGCTACACTGAAGCTTTCTTT. Translating gives CSARDFQGYTEAFF.

The V gene is TRBV4-3, the J gene TRBJ2-7; possibly TRBD2 for D (6 bases). The CDR3 is 16 residues long. The germline CDR1 and CDR2 sequences are LGHNA and YSLEER. Trimming stripped 0 bases from V and 0 bases from J, with 12 bases between. The CDR3: CASSQEARGFSYEQYF. CDR3 nucleotide sequence: TGCGCCAGCAGCCAAGAAGCGCGGGGATTCTCCTACGAGCAGTACTTC.

This clonotype came up a few times. V gene TRBV5-5 combines with J gene TRBJ2-5, with 7 bases that match TRBD1. The CDR3 is 16 residues long. In germline, CDR1 is SGHKS, CDR2 YYEKEE (reference sequence). Trimming took 4 bases from V and 2 from J; bases not matched to a gene: 11. This chain's CDR3 is CASSLQGLPLQETQYF. In nucleotides, the CDR3 is TGTGCCAGCAGCCTACAGGGGCTCCCTCTACAAGAGACCCAGTACTTC.

This clonotype was observed a few times. The chain carries TRBV6-6 and TRBJ2-2; no firm D call. V was shortened by 7 bases and J by 9 bases, with 9 bases between the two germline ends. The CDR3 contains 11 residues. Germline V lookup: CDR1 MNHNY, CDR2 SVGAGI (reference sequence). CDR3 in DNA: TGTGCCAGCACTTATTTCCGGGAGCTGTTTTTT. As protein: CASTYFRELFF.

This clonotype was counted a few times. The chain has TRBV20-1 and TRBJ2-4, with a weak D call TRBD2 (5 bases). The CDR3 spans 16 residues. Germline V gives CDR1 DFQATT, CDR2 SNEGSKA (reference sequence). The ends were cut back, 7 bases at V and 0 bases at J, with 19 bases in the middle. The CDR3 region is CSGEEDVNKAKNIQYF. The CDR3 DNA reads as TGCAGTGGTGAGGAGGATGTAAACAAAGCCAAAAACATTCAGTACTTC.

The V and J genes are TRBV7-9 and TRBJ2-7, with 11 bases lining up with TRBD1. The V segment lost 5 bases and the J segment 6 bases; nucleotides outside the gene matches: 9. Germline V gene data show CDR1 as SEHNR and CDR2 as FQNEAQ (reference sequence). The CDR3 has 15 amino acids. The CDR3 sequence: CASSTGDRGTGEQYF. As DNA, the CDR3 is TGTGCCAGCAGCACCGGGGACAGGGGGACGGGCGAGCAGTACTTC.

The rearrangement uses TRBV12-3 or TRBV12-4 and TRBJ1-5, with D unresolved. The CDR3 totals 12 residues. V was pared by 3 bases and J by 1 base, with 1 base between. CDR3 amino acids: CASSFSNQPQHF. CDR3 nucleotide sequence: TGTGCCAGCAGTTTCAGCAATCAGCCCCAGCATTTT.

The CDR3 sequence is CSVEVFSEQYF. The DNA of the CDR3 is TGCAGCGTTGAAGTTTTTTCCGAGCAGTACTTC. The V call is TRBV29-1, the J call TRBJ2-7; D not resolved. Germline V lookup: CDR1 SQVTM, CDR2 ANQGSEA. Trimming left V 1 base short and J 6 bases short, with 7 bases between. The CDR3 is made up of 11 amino acids.

This clonotype was seen many times. The gene calls are TRBV2 and TRBJ2-7; 10 nucleotides agree with TRBD2. The CDR3 contains 17 residues. V shed 6 bases, J shed 1 base, and the junction held 12 bases outside the gene matches. CDR1 and CDR2 (germline): SNHLY, FYNNEI. CDR3 sequence reads: CASSPNPGLARSYEQYF. The CDR3 DNA is TGTGCCAGCAGCCCCAATCCGGGACTAGCGAGATCCTACGAGCAGTACTTC.

The CDR3 coding sequence is TGTGCCAGCAGCCCTCCCCCCCTTCGAGGCCCGAAGGGGGCTTTCTTT. It yields the protein CASSPPPLRGPKGAFF. The chain has TRBV12-3 or TRBV12-4 and TRBJ1-1; D is perhaps TRBD1 (5 bases). Trimming removed 6 bases at V and 11 bases at J, with 28 bases between. The CDR3 has 16 residues.

The count of this clonotype is one. The chain joins TRBV10-3 to TRBJ1-2; D not resolved. V was cut by 2 bases and J by 2 bases, with 6 bases left in between. CDR1 and CDR2 (germline): ENHRY, SYGVKD. The CDR3 consists of 13 residues. CDR3 residues: CAISERQNYGYTF. DNA for the CDR3: TGTGCCATCAGTGAGCGACAAAACTATGGCTACACCTTC.

This sequence joins TRBV28 and TRBJ2-7; possibly TRBD1 for D (5 bases). The CDR3 has 11 amino acids. Germline V gives CDR1 MDHEN, CDR2 SYDVKM. Trimming left V 5 bases short and J 6 bases short, with 8 bases between. The DNA for the CDR3 is TGTGCCAGCAGTCAGGGTTTCGAGCAGTACTTC. Amino acid sequence: CASSQGFEQYF.

The chain recombines TRBV12-3 or TRBV12-4 with TRBJ2-1; possibly TRBD2 for D (7 bases). The CDR3 length is 16 residues. Trimming cost V 0 bases and J 1 base, with 10 bases left between them. CDR3 residues: CASSLAAGASYNEQFF. The DNA of the CDR3 is TGTGCCAGCAGTTTAGCTGCGGGGGCGTCCTACAATGAGCAGTTCTTC.

This rearrangement joins TRBV12-3 or TRBV12-4 to TRBJ1-1; 7 bases fit TRBD1. This CDR3 region has 18 residues. Trimming took 5 bases from V and 0 from J; bases not matched to a gene: 15. CDR3 protein: CASSITRTGDFMNTEAFF. The CDR3 nucleotides read TGTGCCAGCAGTATTACCCGGACAGGAGACTTTATGAACACTGAAGCTTTCTTT.

The rearrangement uses TRBV28 and TRBJ2-7; the match to TRBD1 covers 9 bases. The germline V gene encodes CDR1 MDHEN and CDR2 SYDVKM. Unmatched junction bases numbered 13, after V lost 7 bases and J lost 3 bases. The CDR3 covers 16 residues. CDR3 coding DNA: TGTGCCAGCAATCCTTCCTCGGGACAGGGCTACTACGAGCAGTACTTC. This sequence encodes CASNPSSGQGYYEQYF.

This clonotype was counted between two and nine times. V and J are TRBV11-3 and TRBJ2-2; no clear D gene. Germline V gives CDR1 SGHNT, CDR2 YENEEA. There are 15 residues in the CDR3. V lost 3 bases to trimming and J lost 0 bases, with 8 bases between them. The CDR3 reads CASSFGTANTGELFF. In DNA, the CDR3 is TGTGCCAGCAGCTTTGGAACAGCGAACACCGGGGAGCTGTTTTTT. Using reference TRBV11-3 and TRBJ2-2 for the parts outside the CDR3, the full variable domain is EAGVVQSPRYKIIEKKQPVAFWCNPISGHNTLYWYLQNLGQGPELLIRYENEEAVDDSQLPKDRFSAERLKGVDSTLKIQPAELGDSAVYLCASSFGTANTGELFFGEGSRLTVL.

Here the CDR3 reads CSVEDQGGRTSGALSTDTQYF. CDR3 nucleotides: TGCAGCGTTGAAGATCAAGGGGGACGGACTAGCGGGGCCCTTAGCACAGATACGCAGTATTTT. This sequence joins TRBV29-1 and TRBJ2-3, with 12 bases aligning to TRBD2. J gave up 0 bases and V 0 bases, and 16 bases lay outside the gene matches. The CDR3 runs to 21 residues. Germline values: CDR1 SQVTM, CDR2 ANQGSEA.

V usage is TRBV15 and J usage is TRBJ2-1; D not certain. The germline V gene encodes CDR1 LNHNV and CDR2 YYDKDF (reference sequence). The CDR3 covers 11 residues. V lost 3 bases and J lost 8, with 5 bases in between. The CDR3 DNA reads as TGTGCCACCAGCAGTTGGGATGAGCAGTTCTTC. It yields the protein CATSSWDEQFF.